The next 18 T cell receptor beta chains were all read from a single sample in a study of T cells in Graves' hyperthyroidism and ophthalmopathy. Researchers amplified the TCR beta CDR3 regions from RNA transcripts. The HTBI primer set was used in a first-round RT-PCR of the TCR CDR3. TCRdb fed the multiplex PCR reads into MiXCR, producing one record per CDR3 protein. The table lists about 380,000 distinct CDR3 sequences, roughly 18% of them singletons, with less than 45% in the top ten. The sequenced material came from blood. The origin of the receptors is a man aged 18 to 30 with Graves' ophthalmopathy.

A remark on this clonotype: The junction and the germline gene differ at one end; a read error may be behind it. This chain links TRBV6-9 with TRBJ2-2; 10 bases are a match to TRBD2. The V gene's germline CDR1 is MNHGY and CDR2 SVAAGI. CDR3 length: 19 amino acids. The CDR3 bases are TGTGCCAGCAGTTACCGGGTACTAGCGGGGCGGCCGAACACCGGGGAGCCGTTTTTT. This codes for CASSYRVLAGRPNTGEPFF.

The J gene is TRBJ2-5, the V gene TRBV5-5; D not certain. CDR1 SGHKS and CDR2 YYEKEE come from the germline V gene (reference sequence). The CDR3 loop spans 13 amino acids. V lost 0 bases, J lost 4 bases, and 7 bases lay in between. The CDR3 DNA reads TGTGCCAGCAGCTTGGCAGTTCCAGAGACCCAGTACTTC. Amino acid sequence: CASSLAVPETQYF.

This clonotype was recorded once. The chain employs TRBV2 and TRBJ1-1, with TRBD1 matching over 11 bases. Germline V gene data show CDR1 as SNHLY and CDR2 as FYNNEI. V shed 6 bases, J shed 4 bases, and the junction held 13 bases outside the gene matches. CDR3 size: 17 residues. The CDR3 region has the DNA TGTGCCAGCAGCGCCCACCGGGACAGGGGGGGGGGCACTGAAGCTTTCTTT. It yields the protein CASSAHRDRGGGTEAFF. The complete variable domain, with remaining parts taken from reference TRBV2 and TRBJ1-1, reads EPEVTQTPSHQVTQMGQEVILRCVPISNHLYFYWYRQILGQKVEFLVSFYNNEISEKSEIFDDQFSVERPDGSNFTLKIRSTKLEDSAMYFCASSAHRDRGGGTEAFFGQGTRLTVV.

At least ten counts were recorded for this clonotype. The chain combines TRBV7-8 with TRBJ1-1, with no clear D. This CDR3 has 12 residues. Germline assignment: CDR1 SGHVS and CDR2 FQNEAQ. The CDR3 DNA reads TGTGCGACGGGGATTTTAAACACTGAAGCTTTCTTT. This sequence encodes CATGILNTEAFF.

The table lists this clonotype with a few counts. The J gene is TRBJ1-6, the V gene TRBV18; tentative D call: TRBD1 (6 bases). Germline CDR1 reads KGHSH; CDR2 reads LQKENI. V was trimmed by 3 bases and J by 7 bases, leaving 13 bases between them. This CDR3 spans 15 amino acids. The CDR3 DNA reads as TGTGCCAGCTCACCCCTGGACAGACAGAATTCACCCCTCCACTTT. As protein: CASSPLDRQNSPLHF. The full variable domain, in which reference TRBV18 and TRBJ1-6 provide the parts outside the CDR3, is NAGVMQNPRHLVRRRGQEARLRCSPMKGHSHVYWYRQLPEEGLKFMVYLQKENIIDESGMPKERFSAEFPKEGPSILRIQQVVRGDSAAYFCASSPLDRQNSPLHFGNGTRLTVT.

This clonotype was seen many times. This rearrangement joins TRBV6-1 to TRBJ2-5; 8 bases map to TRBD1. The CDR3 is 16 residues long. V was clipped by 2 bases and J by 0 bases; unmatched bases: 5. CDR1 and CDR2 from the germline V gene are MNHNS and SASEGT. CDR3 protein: CASSEWTGWYQETQYF. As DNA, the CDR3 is TGTGCCAGCAGTGAATGGACAGGGTGGTACCAAGAGACCCAGTACTTC.

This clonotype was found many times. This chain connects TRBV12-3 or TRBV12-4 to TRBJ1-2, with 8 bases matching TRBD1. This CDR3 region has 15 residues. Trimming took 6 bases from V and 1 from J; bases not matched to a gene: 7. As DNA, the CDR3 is TGTGCCAGCAGGTTGACAGGGGAGAATAACTATGGCTACACCTTC. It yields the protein CASRLTGENNYGYTF.

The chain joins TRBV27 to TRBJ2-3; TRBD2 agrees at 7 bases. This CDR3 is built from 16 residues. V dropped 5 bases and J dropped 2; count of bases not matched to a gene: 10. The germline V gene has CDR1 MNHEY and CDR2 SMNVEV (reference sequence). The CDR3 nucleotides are TGTGCCAGCAGTGGGGGGGGGGTGGGTATCACAGATACGCAGTATTTT. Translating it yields CASSGGGVGITDTQYF.

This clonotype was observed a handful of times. The CDR3 DNA reads as TGTGCCAGCAGAGGGGGCGAAAATGAGCAGTTCTTC. Translated, it gives CASRGGENEQFF. J is TRBJ2-1 and V is TRBV13, with 7 bases that match TRBD1. The CDR3 sequence is 12 residues long. Germline CDR1 is PRHDT and CDR2 is FYEKMQ (reference sequence). With V trimmed by 6 bases and J by 7 bases, 3 bases remained unmatched.

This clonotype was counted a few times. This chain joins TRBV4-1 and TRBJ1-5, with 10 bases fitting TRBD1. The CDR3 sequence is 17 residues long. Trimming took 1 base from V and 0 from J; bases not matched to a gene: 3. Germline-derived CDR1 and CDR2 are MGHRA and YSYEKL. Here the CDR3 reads CASSQAGTGDSNQPQHF. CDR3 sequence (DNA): TGCGCCAGCAGCCAAGCCGGGACAGGGGATAGCAATCAGCCCCAGCATTTT.

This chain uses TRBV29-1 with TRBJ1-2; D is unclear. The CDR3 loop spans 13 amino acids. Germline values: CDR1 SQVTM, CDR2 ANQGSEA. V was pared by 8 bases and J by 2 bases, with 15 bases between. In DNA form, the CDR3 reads TGCAGCACCCTGGCCACCGGGAACTATGGCTACACCTTC. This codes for CSTLATGNYGYTF.

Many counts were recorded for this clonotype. The CDR3 region is CASSFPIGEGPNEQFF. In DNA, the CDR3 is TGTGCCAGCAGCTTCCCGATAGGGGAAGGGCCTAATGAGCAGTTCTTC. The chain combines TRBV5-6 with TRBJ2-1, with a weak D call TRBD1 (5 bases). This CDR3 comprises 16 residues. V was cut by 2 bases and J by 7 bases, with 19 bases left in between. The germline CDR1 and CDR2 sequences are SGHDT and YYEEEE.

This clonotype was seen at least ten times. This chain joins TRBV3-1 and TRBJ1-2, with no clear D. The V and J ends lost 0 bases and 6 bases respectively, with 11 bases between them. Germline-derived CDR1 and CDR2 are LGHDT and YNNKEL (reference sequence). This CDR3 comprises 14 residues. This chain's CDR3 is CASSQDLVGNGYTF. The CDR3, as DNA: TGTGCCAGCAGCCAAGATCTTGTAGGGAATGGCTACACCTTC.

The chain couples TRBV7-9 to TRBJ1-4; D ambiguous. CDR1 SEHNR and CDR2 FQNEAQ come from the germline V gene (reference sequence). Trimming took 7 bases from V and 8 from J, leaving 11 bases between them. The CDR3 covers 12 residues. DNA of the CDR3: TGTGCCAGCACCCGGGGTCGAGAAAAACTGTTTTTT. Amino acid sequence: CASTRGREKLFF.

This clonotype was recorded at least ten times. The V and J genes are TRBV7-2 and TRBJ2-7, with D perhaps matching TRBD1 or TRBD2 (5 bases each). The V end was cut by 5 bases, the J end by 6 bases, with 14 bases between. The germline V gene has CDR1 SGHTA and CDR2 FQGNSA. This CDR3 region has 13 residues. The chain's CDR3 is CASSRGGFREQYF. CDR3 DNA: TGTGCCAGCAGCCGGGGCGGGTTCCGCGAGCAGTACTTC.

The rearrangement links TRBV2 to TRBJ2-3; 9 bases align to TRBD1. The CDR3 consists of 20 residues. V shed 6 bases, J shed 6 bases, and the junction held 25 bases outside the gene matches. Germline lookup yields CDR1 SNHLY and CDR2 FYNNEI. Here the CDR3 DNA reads TGTGCCAGCAGCGCCCACCGGGACAGGGTGAGAGACTCCTCAGGGGATACGCAGTATTTT. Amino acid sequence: CASSAHRDRVRDSSGDTQYF.

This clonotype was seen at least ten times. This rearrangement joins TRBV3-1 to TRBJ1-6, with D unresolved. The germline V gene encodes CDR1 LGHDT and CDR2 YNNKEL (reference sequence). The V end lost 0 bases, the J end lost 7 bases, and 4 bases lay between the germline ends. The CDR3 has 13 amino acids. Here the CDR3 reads CASSQEVNSPLHF. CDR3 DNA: TGTGCCAGCAGCCAAGAGGTGAATTCACCCCTCCACTTT.

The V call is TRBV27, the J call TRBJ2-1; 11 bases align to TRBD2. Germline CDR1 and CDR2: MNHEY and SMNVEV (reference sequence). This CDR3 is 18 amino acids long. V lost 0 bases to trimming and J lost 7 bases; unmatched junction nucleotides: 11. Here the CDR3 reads CASSLSALAGGGMNEQFF. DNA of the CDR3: TGTGCCAGCAGTTTATCGGCCCTAGCGGGGGGAGGGATGAATGAGCAGTTCTTC.